This TCR beta chain was identified in a study of early T cells in non-severe SARS-CoV-2 infection. Study-level background: The authors sequenced bulk RNA from unsorted whole blood, leaving chains unpaired.

This clonotype has ten or more counts. Via MiXCR, TCRdb re-called the 5' RACE reads, giving one row per CDR3 protein. In the table there are tens of thousands of distinct CDR3 sequences, 5% to 6.5% of which are singletons. The CDR3 contains 13 residues. Trimming shortened V by 4 bases and J by 0 bases, and 7 bases separated the two germline ends. The V gene's germline CDR1 is SQVTM and CDR2 ANQGSEA. Sequencing was carried out using whole blood. The receptor's source is an adult who was a healthcare worker with PCR-confirmed SARS-CoV-2 infection or an uninfected control (not recorded which). The V call is TRBV29-1, the J call TRBJ2-4; the D gene is possibly TRBD1 (5 bases). CDR3 sequence (DNA): TGCAGCGTTGCGACAGCAGCCAAAAACATTCAGTACTTC. Its translation: CSVATAAKNIQYF.